This record concerns one TCR beta chain sequence. The antigen remains unidentified. Other DNA sequences in the sample encode the same CDR3. The sample originates from a study of shared clonotypes between healthy human individuals. General study findings and limits: Limited genetic and exposure-history diversity came from having few donors.

The naive CD8 population came from CD45RO-negative cells selected for CCR7, without terminally differentiated effector memory CD45RA+ cells. Clones were sequenced by immunoSEQ multiplex PCR, and TCRdb holds only the in-frame ones, with some missing. Here the sample spans roughly 890,000 clones, 90% to 95% being singletons. This TCR was sampled from a man aged 30 to 39 in good health. Material: naive CD8+ T cells sorted from blood.

This chain's CDR3 is CASSLSQGYEQYF. CDR3 nucleotide sequence: TGTGCCAGCAGCTTATCACAGGGATACGAGCAGTACTTC. This chain uses TRBV11-2 with TRBJ2-7, with D maybe TRBD1 (6 bases). This CDR3 is 13 amino acids long. Per germline, CDR1 SGHAT and CDR2 FQNNGV. Between the trimmed V and J ends, which lost 2 bases and 4 bases, there was a span of 9 bases.